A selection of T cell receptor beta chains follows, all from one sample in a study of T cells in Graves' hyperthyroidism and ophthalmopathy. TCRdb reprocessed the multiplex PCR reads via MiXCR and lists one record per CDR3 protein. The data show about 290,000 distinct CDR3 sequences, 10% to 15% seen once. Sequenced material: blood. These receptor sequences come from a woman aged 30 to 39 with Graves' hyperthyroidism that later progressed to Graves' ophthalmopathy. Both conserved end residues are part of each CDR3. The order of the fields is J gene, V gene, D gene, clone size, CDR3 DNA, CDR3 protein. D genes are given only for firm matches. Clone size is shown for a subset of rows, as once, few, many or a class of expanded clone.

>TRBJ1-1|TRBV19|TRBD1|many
TGTGCCAGTAGTACGGACAGGGACAACACTGAAGCTTTCTTT
CASSTDRDNTEAFF
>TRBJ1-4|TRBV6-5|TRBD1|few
TGTGCCAGCAGTTACACCGGGACAGGGAGGGAAAAACTGTTTTTT
CASSYTGTGREKLFF
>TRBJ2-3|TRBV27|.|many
TGTGCCAGCCACTCCGGGGGACCCTCCGCACCCGATACGCAGTATTTT
CASHSGGPSAPDTQYF
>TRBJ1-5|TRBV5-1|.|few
TGCGCCAGCAGCTTGGCCCCAGGGAGCAATCAGCCCCAGCATTTT
CASSLAPGSNQPQHF
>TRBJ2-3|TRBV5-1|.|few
TGCGCCAGCTACAACGGAGCAAGCACAGATACGCAGTATTTT
CASYNGASTDTQYF
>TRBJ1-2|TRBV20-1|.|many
TGCAGTGCTCCCGACAGTATGGCAGGGGAAGGCCGCGGCTACACCTTC
CSAPDSMAGEGRGYTF
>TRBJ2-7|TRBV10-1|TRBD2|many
TGCGCCAGCATCTGCTCTAGCGGGAGGGCCAGCTCCTACGAGCAGTACTTC
CASICSSGRASSYEQYF
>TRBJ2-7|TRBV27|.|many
TGTGCCAGCAGTTCACTCTCCCCCACAGGGACCTACGAGCAGTACTTC
CASSSLSPTGTYEQYF
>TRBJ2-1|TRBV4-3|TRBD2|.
TGCGCCAGCAGCCAAGATCTCGGGACTAGCGTTTATGAGCAGTTCTTC
CASSQDLGTSVYEQFF
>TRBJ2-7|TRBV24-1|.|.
TGTGCCACCAGTGAGTCCGCTGCGCGCGAGCAGTACTTC
CATSESAAREQYF
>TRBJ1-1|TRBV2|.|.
TGTGCCAGCAGACATCCCTCGTGGACGAGATCTGAAGCTTTCTTT
CASRHPSWTRSEAFF
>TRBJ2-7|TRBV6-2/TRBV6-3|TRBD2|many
TGTGCCAGCAGTTACTCGGTCGGCGGGAGGACCTCCTACGAGCAGTACTTC
CASSYSVGGRTSYEQYF
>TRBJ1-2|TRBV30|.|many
TGTGCCTGGAGTCGCGACTGGGATGGCTACACCTTC
CAWSRDWDGYTF
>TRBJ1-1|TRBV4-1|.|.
TGCGCCAGCAGCCAAGGCGGAGGGTTGGATGAAGCTTTCTTT
CASSQGGGLDEAFF
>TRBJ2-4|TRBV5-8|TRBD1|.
TGTGCCAGCAGCTTTCCGGACAGGGTCGGGAGTCTAGCCAAAAACATTCAGTACTTC
CASSFPDRVGSLAKNIQYF
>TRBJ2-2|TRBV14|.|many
TGTGCCAGCAGCCAAGATCTTTACTCCGGGGAGCTGTTTTTT
CASSQDLYSGELFF
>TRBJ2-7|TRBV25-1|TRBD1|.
TGTGCCAGCAGTGACTACGGGACAGGGAAATCCTACGAGCAGTACTTC
CASSDYGTGKSYEQYF
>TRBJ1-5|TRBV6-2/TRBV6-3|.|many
TGTGCCAGCAGTTGGGTCGAAAACGATCAGCCCCAGCATTTT
CASSWVENDQPQHF
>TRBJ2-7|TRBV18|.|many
TGTGCCAGCTCACCAAAGACAGCTTCTAGGGAGCAGTACTTC
CASSPKTASREQYF
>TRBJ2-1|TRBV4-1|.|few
TGCGCCAGCAGCCATGGAGACATACGATACAATGAGCAGTTCTTC
CASSHGDIRYNEQFF
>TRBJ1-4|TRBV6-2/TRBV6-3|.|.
TGTGCCAGCAGTTACCTCTCTCCGCGCACTAATGAAAAACTGTTTTTT
CASSYLSPRTNEKLFF
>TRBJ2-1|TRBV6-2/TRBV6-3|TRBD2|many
TGTGCCAGCAGGCGAAGGACTAGCGGTTCCTACAATGAGCAGTTCTTC
CASRRRTSGSYNEQFF
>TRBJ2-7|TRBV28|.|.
TGTGCCAGCAGTTTCGATCTCAACGTTGCAGACTTC
CASSFDLNVADF
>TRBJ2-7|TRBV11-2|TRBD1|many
TGTGCCAGCAGCTTAGGGACAGGGATTTACGAGCAGTACTTC
CASSLGTGIYEQYF
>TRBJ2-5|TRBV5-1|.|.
TGCGCCAGCAGCCCACAGGGGGGGCACGAGACCCAGTACTTC
CASSPQGGHETQYF
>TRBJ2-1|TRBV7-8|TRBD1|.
TGTGCCAGCAGCGGAACCGGGACAGGGATGGATGAGCAGTTCTTC
CASSGTGTGMDEQFF
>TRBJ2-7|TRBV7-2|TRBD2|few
TGTGCCAGCAGCTCCCTCGAATTCTGGACTAGAGCGAACGAGCAGTACTTC
CASSSLEFWTRANEQYF
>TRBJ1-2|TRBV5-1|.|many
TGCGCCAGCAGCCAGACTCGGAAGGGAGGCTACACCTTC
CASSQTRKGGYTF
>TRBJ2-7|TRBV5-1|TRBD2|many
TGCGCCAGCAGCTTGGGGGGGACTACCTCTACCTACGAGCAGTACTTC
CASSLGGTTSTYEQYF
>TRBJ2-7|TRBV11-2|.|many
TGTGCCAGCAGCTCCGCCACAAGTGCGGCTTCCTACGAGCAGTACTTC
CASSSATSAASYEQYF
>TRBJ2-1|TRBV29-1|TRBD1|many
TGCAGCGTTGAAATCCGGGACAGGGGCGGGAATGAGCAGTTCTTC
CSVEIRDRGGNEQFF
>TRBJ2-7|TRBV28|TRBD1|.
TGTGCCAGCAGCCCGACAGGGTCTGGCTCCTACGAGCAGTACTTC
CASSPTGSGSYEQYF
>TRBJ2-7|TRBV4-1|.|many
TGCGCCAGCAGCCAAGGGGAATGGGGCAGTAGCTCCTACGAGCAGTACTTC
CASSQGEWGSSSYEQYF
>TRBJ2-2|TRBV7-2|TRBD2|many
TGTGCCAGCAAACGGACTAGCGGGAACACCGGGGAGCTGTTTTTT
CASKRTSGNTGELFF
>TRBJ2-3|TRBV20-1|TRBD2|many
TGCAGTGCACCAACTAGCGGGAGGGGCACAGATACGCAGTATTTT
CSAPTSGRGTDTQYF
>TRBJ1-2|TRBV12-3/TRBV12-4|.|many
TGTGCCAGCAGTTTAGAAAGGGTCTATGGCTACACCTTC
CASSLERVYGYTF
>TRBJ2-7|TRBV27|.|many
TGTGCCAGCAGTCATTGGGACTCGAACTACGAGCAGTACTTC
CASSHWDSNYEQYF
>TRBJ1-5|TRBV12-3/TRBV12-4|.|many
TGTGCCAGCAGGGACCGGGACCACAATCAGCCCCAGCATTTT
CASRDRDHNQPQHF
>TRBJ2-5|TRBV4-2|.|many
TGTGCCAGCAGCCAAGAACGAGAGACCCAGTACTTC
CASSQERETQYF
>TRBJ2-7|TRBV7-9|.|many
TGTGCCAGCAGCTTAGACGCAGGTCCCCTCGGCGAGCAGTACTTC
CASSLDAGPLGEQYF
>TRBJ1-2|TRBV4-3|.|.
TGCGCCAGCAGATCCCAGAACTATGGCTACACCTTC
CASRSQNYGYTF
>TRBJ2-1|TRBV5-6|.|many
TGTGCCAGCAGCCACCGCCGAGCGGACAATGAGCAGTTCTTC
CASSHRRADNEQFF
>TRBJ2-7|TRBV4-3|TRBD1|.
TGCGCCAGCAGCCAAGATACCAGGGGGTGGTACGAGCAGTACTTC
CASSQDTRGWYEQYF
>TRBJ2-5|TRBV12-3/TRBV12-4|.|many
TGTGCCAGCAGTTCCGGGACCGGGGAGACCCAGTACTTC
CASSSGTGETQYF
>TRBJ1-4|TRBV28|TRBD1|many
TGTGCCAGCAGTTTAGCGACAGGGGTGCGCGAAAAACTGTTTTTT
CASSLATGVREKLFF
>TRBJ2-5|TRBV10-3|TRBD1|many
TGTGCCATCTCCGGGACAGGGGGCACCCAAGAGACCCAGTACTTC
CAISGTGGTQETQYF
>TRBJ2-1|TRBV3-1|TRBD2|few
TGTGCCAGCAGCCATCCCGGGACTAGCGGGATCAGCTCCTACAATGAGCAGTTCTTC
CASSHPGTSGISSYNEQFF
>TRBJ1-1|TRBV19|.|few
TGTGCCAGTACTCCGGACGGGGTTTTTGAAGCTTTCTTT
CASTPDGVFEAFF
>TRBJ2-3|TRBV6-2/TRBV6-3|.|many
TGTGCCAGCAGTTACTCGGCGGGACGGGGGTATTTGGATACGCAGTATTTT
CASSYSAGRGYLDTQYF
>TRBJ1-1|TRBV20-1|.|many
TGCAGTGCTAGAGATAGGCAGGCCCCGGCGACTGAAGCTTTCTTT
CSARDRQAPATEAFF
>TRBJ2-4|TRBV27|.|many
TGTGCCAGCAGTCCAAGACAAGCCCTAGCCAAAAACATTCAGTACTTC
CASSPRQALAKNIQYF
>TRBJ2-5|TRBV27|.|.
TGTGCCAGCAGTACGACAGGTTCTTTTAAGGCCCAGTACTTC
CASSTTGSFKAQYF